This T cell receptor (beta chain) emerged from a study of blood T cells in healthy people across ages. Primed by a sample-barcoded 5' primer and a J-beta primer mix, a second PCR proceeded for 7 to 11 cycles. TCRdb re-derived calls from the 5' RACE reads in MiXCR, one entry per CDR3 protein. The table has roughly 860,000 distinct CDR3 sequences, less than 80% seen once; the top ten hold about a quarter. Roughly 10 milliliters was the volume of peripheral blood drawn from each donor. The germline CDR1 and CDR2 sequences are SQVTM and ANQGSEA. The CDR3 is 15 amino acids. V lost 6 bases, J lost 0 bases, and 9 bases stayed unmatched.

Sequenced material: blood. The chain has TRBV29-1 and TRBJ2-5; TRBD1 matches 8 bases. The TCR sequence derives from a man aged 25-40 years in good health. The CDR3 nucleotides are TGCAGCGTGGAAAGCTCGGACAGGGACCAAGAGACCCAGTACTTC. It translates to CSVESSDRDQETQYF.